Below are 4 T cell receptor beta chains sequenced from a single sample in a study of T cells after yellow fever vaccination. TCRdb redid the calling of the 5' RACE reads with MiXCR, one entry per CDR3 protein. The sample yields fewer than 400,000 distinct CDR3 sequences, 6.2% seen once. The starting material was PBMCs, obtained 5 days after the yellow fever booster vaccination. The receptors originated from a man aged 25-40 years who received the YFV17D yellow fever vaccine.

This clonotype was detected only a few times. The chain carries TRBV10-3 and TRBJ2-4; D unresolved. V was clipped by 3 bases and J by 9 bases, with 6 bases between them. CDR1 and CDR2 (germline): ENHRY, SYGVKD. The CDR3 loop spans 11 amino acids. CDR3 bases: TGTGCCATCAGTGACCTCAGCATTCAGTACTTC. This gives the protein CAISDLSIQYF.

V gene TRBV10-3 combines with J gene TRBJ2-3, with D possibly being TRBD2 (7 bases). CDR3 size: 15 residues. CDR1 is ENHRY, CDR2 SYGVKD, per germline. V was clipped by 0 bases and J by 6 bases, with 13 bases between them. CDR3 in amino acids: CAISESRGQGDTQYF. DNA for the CDR3: TGTGCCATCAGTGAGTCGCGGGGGCAAGGTGATACGCAGTATTTT.

The V gene is TRBV20-1, the J gene TRBJ2-1; 8 bases line up with TRBD2. Germline trimming cut 6 bases from V and 5 bases from J; bases unmatched to any gene: 12. CDR3 length: 15 amino acids. Per the germline V gene, CDR1 is DFQATT and CDR2 is SNEGSKA (reference sequence). CDR3 residues: CSAAPPGLGDNEQFF. CDR3 nucleotide sequence: TGCAGTGCGGCCCCCCCGGGACTAGGGGACAATGAGCAGTTCTTC.

This clonotype was picked up many times. The V gene is TRBV10-3, the J gene TRBJ1-2; no firm D call. This CDR3 has 13 amino acids. Trimming left V 4 bases short and J 3 bases short, with 9 bases between. Germline V gene lookup returns CDR1 ENHRY and CDR2 SYGVKD. DNA for the CDR3: TGTGCCATCAGTGGCAGAGGGCACTATGGCTACACCTTC. Translating gives CAISGRGHYGYTF.